Listed below are T cell receptor beta chains from one sample, sequenced in a study of blood T cells in healthy people across ages. TCRdb reanalysed the 5' RACE reads using MiXCR and keeps one entry per CDR3 protein. The sample comprises about 1.4 million distinct CDR3 sequences, approximately 59% of which are singletons, and under 8.5% rests with the top ten. Material for sequencing was blood. The receptors were gathered from a man aged 18 to 30 in good health. The CDR3 runs from the conserved cysteine through the conserved F or W. D genes are given only for firm matches. Clone size, where shown, is once, few, many, or a class for clones that have expanded.

TRBV20-1	13	TRBD1	TRBJ2-7	-	CRDTPTGRDEQYF	TGCAGGGATACTCCGACAGGGCGGGACGAGCAGTACTTC
TRBV7-6	17	TRBD1	TRBJ2-7	-	CASSLASGQGLSYEQYF	TGTGCCAGCAGCTTAGCGTCCGGACAGGGGTTATCCTACGAGCAGTACTTC
TRBV30	13	TRBD1	TRBJ2-7	-	CAGDRSSYNEQYF	TGTGCCGGGGACAGGAGTTCCTACAATGAGCAGTACTTC
TRBV12-5	17	-	TRBJ2-3	once	CASGSFRGGQSADTQYF	TGTGCTAGTGGTTCCTTCCGAGGGGGACAAAGCGCAGATACGCAGTATTTT
TRBV27	14	TRBD1	TRBJ2-7	-	CASARDRGISEQYF	TGTGCCAGCGCCAGGGACAGGGGGATTTCCGAGCAGTACTTC
TRBV7-9	13	-	TRBJ2-5	-	CASSPPQKNEQYF	TGTGCCAGCAGCCCTCCCCAGAAAAATGAGCAGTACTTC
TRBV6-2/TRBV6-3	12	TRBD1	TRBJ2-7	-	CASWTGGYEQYF	TGTGCCAGCTGGACAGGGGGCTACGAGCAGTACTTC
TRBV4-1	12	-	TRBJ2-3	-	CASSHLSDTQYF	TGCGCCAGCAGCCATCTCTCAGATACGCAGTATTTT
TRBV6-5	14	TRBD1	TRBJ1-2	-	CASSYNRGPDGYTF	TGTGCCAGCAGTTATAACAGGGGTCCGGATGGCTACACCTTC
TRBV29-1	16	TRBD1	TRBJ2-5	-	CSVEGRTGTVQETQYF	TGCAGCGTTGAAGGACGAACCGGGACAGTTCAAGAGACCCAGTACTTC
TRBV20-1	13	-	TRBJ2-1	once	CSAGAGQLNEQFF	TGCAGTGCCGGTGCGGGACAGCTCAATGAGCAGTTCTTC
TRBV7-9	15	-	TRBJ2-2	few	CASSLGHSEAGELFF	TGTGCCAGCAGCTTAGGCCACAGCGAAGCCGGGGAGCTGTTTTTT
TRBV5-1	15	TRBD1	TRBJ1-5	-	CASSTGTGDDQPQHF	TGCGCCAGCAGCACCGGGACAGGGGACGACCAGCCCCAGCATTTT
TRBV10-3	13	-	TRBJ2-3	-	CAISERPGDTQYF	TGTGCCATCAGTGAGCGGCCCGGGGATACGCAGTATTTT
TRBV4-1	16	-	TRBJ1-2	few	CASSQDLVGLGYGYTF	TGCGCCAGCAGCCAAGATCTCGTGGGGTTGGGCTATGGCTACACCTTC
TRBV5-1	17	TRBD1	TRBJ2-6	-	CASSHLTGVTGANVLTF	TGCGCCAGCAGCCACCTGACAGGGGTGACTGGGGCCAACGTCCTGACTTTC
TRBV18	13	-	TRBJ1-1	-	CASIGTANTEAFF	TGTGCCTCTATCGGGACGGCGAACACTGAAGCTTTCTTT
TRBV10-3	12	-	TRBJ2-7	-	CAISASGTEQYF	TGTGCCATCAGTGCCTCGGGAACAGAGCAGTACTTC
TRBV7-2	17	TRBD1	TRBJ2-1	-	CASSPWVTGSSYNEQFF	TGTGCCAGCAGCCCATGGGTGACAGGGAGCTCCTACAATGAGCAGTTCTTC
TRBV7-8	14	-	TRBJ1-2	-	CASSLAFSLYGYTF	TGTGCCAGCAGCTTAGCTTTTTCCCTCTATGGCTACACCTTC
TRBV5-4	18	TRBD1	TRBJ2-1	-	CASSLAASRDRLYNEQFF	TGTGCCAGCAGCTTGGCCGCTTCCCGGGACAGATTATACAATGAGCAGTTCTTC
TRBV29-1	16	TRBD2	TRBJ2-1	-	CSVKGGGLAGYNEQFF	TGCAGCGTCAAAGGGGGTGGCCTAGCGGGGTACAATGAGCAGTTCTTC
TRBV7-2	13	-	TRBJ2-5	many	CASSLVRQETQYF	TGTGCCAGCAGCTTAGTAAGACAAGAGACCCAGTACTTC
TRBV2	14	TRBD1	TRBJ1-1	-	CASSGVGGGTEAFF	TGTGCCAGCAGTGGAGTAGGGGGCGGGACTGAAGCTTTCTTT
TRBV29-1	12	-	TRBJ2-7	many	CSVVGISYEQYF	TGCAGCGTTGTTGGTATCTCCTACGAGCAGTACTTC
TRBV20-1	14	-	TRBJ2-3	-	CSAWTGSFTDTQYF	TGCAGTGCTTGGACCGGGAGCTTCACAGATACGCAGTATTTT
TRBV2	14	-	TRBJ2-7	-	CASSEQANSYEQYF	TGTGCCAGCAGTGAGCAGGCCAACTCCTACGAGCAGTACTTC
TRBV4-1	13	-	TRBJ2-7	few	CASSQGPTIEQYF	TGCGCCAGCAGCCAGGGTCCTACCATCGAGCAGTACTTC
TRBV4-1	17	-	TRBJ2-5	-	CASSQEGGARPIKGQYF	TGCGCCAGCAGCCAAGAAGGCGGCGCACGGCCCATCAAGGGGCAGTACTTC
TRBV7-9	14	-	TRBJ2-1	-	CASSLVQGWNEQFF	TGTGCCAGCAGCTTAGTGCAGGGGTGGAATGAGCAGTTCTTC
TRBV29-1	10	-	TRBJ2-3	few	CSGRLDTQYF	TGCAGCGGGCGGCTTGATACGCAGTATTTT
TRBV6-2/TRBV6-3	15	TRBD2	TRBJ2-7	once	CASSRTGTSFGEQYF	TGTGCCAGCAGTCGCACCGGGACTAGTTTTGGTGAGCAGTACTTC
TRBV5-1	15	TRBD2	TRBJ2-5	-	CASGSGRALGETQYF	TGCGCCAGCGGAAGCGGGAGGGCCTTAGGAGAGACCCAGTACTTC
TRBV4-3	18	TRBD1	TRBJ2-6	-	CASSQVHRGWSGANVLTF	TGCGCCAGCAGCCAAGTGCACAGGGGGTGGTCTGGGGCCAACGTCCTGACTTTC
TRBV4-1	17	TRBD2	TRBJ2-7	-	CASSGAGTSGSGYEQYF	TGCGCCAGCAGCGGGGCCGGGACTAGCGGGTCGGGCTACGAGCAGTACTTC
TRBV29-1	14	TRBD1	TRBJ2-1	-	CSVLTGKGYNEQFF	TGCAGCGTACTGACAGGGAAAGGTTACAATGAGCAGTTCTTC
TRBV28	14	-	TRBJ2-1	-	CASSGQGVNYEQFF	TGTGCCAGCAGTGGTCAGGGTGTGAACTACGAGCAGTTCTTC
TRBV7-9	15	-	TRBJ2-3	few	CASSLAWGSTDTQYF	TGTGCCAGCAGCTTAGCTTGGGGTAGCACAGATACGCAGTATTTT
TRBV29-1	14	TRBD1	TRBJ2-7	-	CSVETGTQGDEQYF	TGCAGCGTTGAGACAGGGACCCAGGGGGATGAGCAGTACTTC
TRBV11-2	15	-	TRBJ1-1	once	CASSLRGTQNTEAFF	TGTGCCAGCAGCTTACGGGGCACCCAGAACACTGAAGCTTTCTTT
TRBV29-1	13	-	TRBJ1-2	few	CSVYDSAYYGYTF	TGCAGCGTTTACGACAGCGCCTACTATGGCTACACCTTC
TRBV5-1	14	-	TRBJ1-4	-	CASSSSRESEKLFF	TGCGCCAGCAGCTCCTCCCGGGAGAGTGAAAAACTGTTTTTT
TRBV7-9	13	-	TRBJ1-1	once	CASSFPGDPEAFF	TGTGCCAGCAGCTTCCCAGGGGACCCTGAAGCTTTCTTT
TRBV7-2	15	-	TRBJ2-1	once	CASSLTGRATNEQFF	TGTGCCAGCAGCCTAACGGGACGAGCCACCAATGAGCAGTTCTTC
TRBV7-2	13	TRBD2	TRBJ2-5	-	CASSFGGADEQNF	TGTGCCAGCAGCTTCGGGGGGGCCGACGAGCAGAACTTC
TRBV7-2	15	-	TRBJ1-2	-	CASSLMWASTAGYTF	TGTGCCAGCAGCTTAATGTGGGCCTCCACGGCTGGCTACACCTTC
TRBV14	16	-	TRBJ2-7	once	CASSQLAGANEYEQYF	TGTGCCAGCAGCCAATTAGCAGGGGCAAACGAATACGAGCAGTACTTC
TRBV4-1	16	-	TRBJ1-4	-	CASSSRQVTTKEKLFF	TGCGCCAGCAGCTCAAGACAGGTCACAACTAAGGAAAAACTGTTTTTT
TRBV27	14	-	TRBJ2-7	-	CASRQGGPPYEQYF	TGTGCCAGCAGGCAAGGCGGGCCTCCCTACGAGCAGTACTTC
TRBV12-5	14	-	TRBJ2-7	-	CASGLVQASYEQYF	TGTGCTAGTGGTTTGGTACAGGCCTCCTACGAGCAGTACTTC
TRBV6-1	16	-	TRBJ2-1	-	CASSEPHRSSYNEQFF	TGTGCCAGCAGTGAACCCCACAGGAGCTCCTACAATGAGCAGTTCTTC
TRBV25-1	13	TRBD1	TRBJ1-2	-	CASRPTGVGGYTF	TGTGCCAGCAGGCCGACAGGGGTCGGTGGCTACACCTTC